These 6 T cell receptor beta chains share one sample of origin, sequenced in a study of response to subunit inactivated influenza vaccine. One entry per CDR3 protein, called by TCRdb with MiXCR from the RT-PCR reads. Of about 570,000 distinct CDR3 sequences in the sample, about 10% are singletons; the top ten hold 9.5% to 11%. This sample was shared with a second study, whose subject was T cells expressing NK-cell markers. From that paper: UMIs were included in TCR beta cDNA generated by 5'RACE template switching.

Sequencing used PBMCs from blood, obtained on the day of vaccination. The origin of the receptors is a man aged 50-59 years who received an inactivated influenza vaccine.

As for this clonotype: The junction departs from the called germline gene at one end, perhaps through a read error. This chain joins TRBV15 and TRBJ2-7; TRBD1 agrees at 7 bases. Per the germline V gene, CDR1 is LNHNV and CDR2 is YYDKDF (reference sequence). The CDR3 totals 14 residues. The CDR3 spells CATGRERDSYEQYF. CDR3 DNA: TGTGCCACCGGCAGAGAAAGGGACAGCTACGAGCAGTACTTC.

This clonotype has a handful of counts. The V call is TRBV29-1, the J call TRBJ2-1; 12 bases line up with TRBD2. Per the germline V gene, CDR1 is SQVTM and CDR2 is ANQGSEA. This CDR3 contains 13 residues. The V gene end was trimmed by 7 bases and the J gene end by 5 bases; junction bases not matched to a gene: 3. CDR3 protein: CSARLAGDNEQFF. The CDR3 bases are TGCAGCGCCCGACTAGCGGGAGACAATGAGCAGTTCTTC.

This rearrangement joins TRBV5-1 to TRBJ2-1, with 11 bases that match TRBD1. The germline gives CDR1 SGHRS, CDR2 YFSETQ. The junction had 7 bases not matched to a gene; V was cut back by 4 bases and J by 1 base. CDR3 size: 17 residues. The CDR3 nucleotides read TGCGCCAGCAGCCCAGGCGGGACAGGGGGTTCCTACAATGAGCAGTTCTTC. This codes for CASSPGGTGGSYNEQFF.

This clonotype was seen many times. The V gene is TRBV7-9, the J gene TRBJ1-1; a weak D match, TRBD1 (5 bases). CDR1 is SEHNR and CDR2 is FQNEAQ in the germline V gene (reference sequence). There are 13 residues in the CDR3. Trimming left V 1 base short and J 10 bases short, with 13 bases between. The CDR3 bases are TGTGCCAGCAGCTTAGGAAACAGGTTGGGAGCTTTCTTT. Translating gives CASSLGNRLGAFF.

This clonotype was counted only a few times. The chain is built from TRBV30 and TRBJ2-3; D is tentatively TRBD1 or TRBD2 (5 bases each). The germline gives CDR1 GTSNPN, CDR2 SVGIG (reference sequence). The V and J ends lost 2 bases and 6 bases respectively, with 12 bases between them. The CDR3 extends over 13 amino acids. The CDR3 coding sequence is TGTGCCTGGAGTCTCGGGACCGGGGATACGCAGTATTTT. It yields the protein CAWSLGTGDTQYF.

This clonotype was detected many times. The chain carries TRBV27 and TRBJ2-5; D is perhaps TRBD1 or TRBD2 (6 bases each). V was shortened by 2 bases and J by 1 base, with 14 bases between the two germline ends. Germline CDR1 is MNHEY and CDR2 is SMNVEV (reference sequence). The CDR3 has 16 amino acids. The CDR3 protein is CASSLRRGKFQETQYF. Written as DNA, the CDR3 is TGTGCCAGCAGTTTAAGGAGGGGGAAGTTCCAAGAGACCCAGTACTTC.